One and the same sample provided the 9 T cell receptor beta chains below, sequenced in a study of blood T cell repertoires in COVID-19. Measured with immunoSEQ multiplex PCR; TCRdb has only the in-frame clones, and not every one. Of approximately 68,000 clones listed, 88% are singletons. Material for sequencing was peripheral blood. These receptor sequences come from a man between 70 and 80 years old with active or convalescent COVID-19.

This clone was observed a handful of times. This chain joins TRBV6-4 and TRBJ2-7; 8 nucleotides agree with TRBD2. This CDR3 has 16 residues. Looked up from germline, CDR1 is MRHNA and CDR2 is SNTAGT. J lost 1 base, V lost 2 bases, and 7 bases had no gene match. The DNA of the CDR3 is TGTGCCAGCAGTGACCCCTACAGCGGGAGTTCCTACGAGCAGTACTTC. Its protein is CASSDPYSGSSYEQYF.

This chain connects TRBV5-1 to TRBJ2-5; TRBD2 matches 10 bases. The V gene's germline CDR1 is SGHRS and CDR2 YFSETQ. Trimming took 4 bases from V and 3 from J; bases not matched to a gene: 9. This CDR3 spans 16 amino acids. CDR3 coding DNA: TGCGCCAGCAGCCCGGGGGGGCTAGCGGGAGAAGAGACCCAGTACTTC. It is translated as CASSPGGLAGEETQYF.

The CDR3 sequence: CASSIGQGYGYTF. The CDR3, as DNA: TGCGCCAGCAGCATAGGACAGGGATACGGCTACACCTTC. The rearrangement uses TRBV5-1 and TRBJ1-2; 8 bases are shared with TRBD1. The length of the CDR3 is 13 residues. The ends lost 4 bases at V and 8 bases at J; junction bases unmatched: 7. CDR1 and CDR2 from the germline V gene are SGHRS and YFSETQ.

The rearrangement uses TRBV5-8 and TRBJ2-3; D uncertain. Looked up from germline, CDR1 is SGHTS and CDR2 is YDEGEE. The V gene lost 0 bases and the J gene lost 9 bases, with 8 bases spanning the gap. CDR3 size: 12 residues. The CDR3 DNA reads as TGTGCCAGCAGCTTGGTGCAGCGAACGCAGTATTTT. Protein product: CASSLVQRTQYF.

The chain carries TRBV7-9 and TRBJ2-5; D uncertain. V was pared by 6 bases and J by 5 bases, with 13 bases between. The germline gives CDR1 SEHNR, CDR2 FQNEAQ (reference sequence). This CDR3 spans 13 amino acids. CDR3 loop: CASSLPPRETQYF. DNA of the CDR3: TGTGCCAGCAGTTTACCCCCCAGGGAGACCCAGTACTTC.

The count of this clone is one. The V gene is TRBV19, the J gene TRBJ2-1; 9 bases agree with TRBD1. Germline-derived CDR1 and CDR2 are LNHDA and SQIVND (reference sequence). The CDR3 runs 15 residues. V was clipped by 5 bases and J by 2 bases; unmatched bases: 4. CDR3 region: CASSADRGPYNEQFF. The DNA of the CDR3 is TGTGCCAGTAGTGCGGACAGGGGCCCCTACAATGAGCAGTTCTTC.

For the CDR3, the DNA is TGTGCCAGCAGCTTCGGCGGAGTTAATCAGCCCCAGCATTTT. Its protein is CASSFGGVNQPQHF. This chain uses TRBV7-9 with TRBJ1-5; no reliable D call. V was pared by 3 bases and J by 4 bases, with 10 bases between. Germline loops: CDR1 SEHNR, CDR2 FQNEAQ (reference sequence). CDR3 size: 14 residues.

V and J are TRBV5-4 and TRBJ2-3; tentatively, D is TRBD1 (5 bases). V was clipped by 2 bases and J by 4 bases, with 8 bases between them. Germline CDR1 and CDR2: SGHNT and YYREEE (reference sequence). CDR3 length equals 13 residues. CDR3 DNA sequence: TGTGCCAGCAGCTTACAGGTAGCAGATACGCAGTATTTT. This sequence encodes CASSLQVADTQYF.

On this clone: At one end, the junction sequence differs from germline, possibly due to a read error. The rearrangement links TRBV28 to TRBJ1-2, with no clear D. Germline CDR1 MDHEN, CDR2 SYDVKM. The CDR3 runs 11 residues. CDR3 coding DNA: TGCGTTAGTGGCGGATTCGAAGGCTACACCTTC. Amino acids: CVSGGFEGYTF.